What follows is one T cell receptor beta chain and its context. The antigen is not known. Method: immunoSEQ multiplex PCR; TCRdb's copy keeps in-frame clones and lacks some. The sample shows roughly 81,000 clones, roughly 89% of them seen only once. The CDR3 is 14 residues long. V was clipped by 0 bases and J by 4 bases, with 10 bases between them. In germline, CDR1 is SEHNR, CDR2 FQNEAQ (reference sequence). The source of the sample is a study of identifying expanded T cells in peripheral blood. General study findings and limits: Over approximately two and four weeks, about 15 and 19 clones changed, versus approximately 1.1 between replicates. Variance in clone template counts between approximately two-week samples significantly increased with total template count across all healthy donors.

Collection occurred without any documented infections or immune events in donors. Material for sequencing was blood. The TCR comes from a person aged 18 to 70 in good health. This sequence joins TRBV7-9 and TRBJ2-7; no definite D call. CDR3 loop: CASSLAGQVYEQYF. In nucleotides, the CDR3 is TGTGCCAGCAGCTTAGCCGGCCAGGTTTACGAGCAGTACTTC.